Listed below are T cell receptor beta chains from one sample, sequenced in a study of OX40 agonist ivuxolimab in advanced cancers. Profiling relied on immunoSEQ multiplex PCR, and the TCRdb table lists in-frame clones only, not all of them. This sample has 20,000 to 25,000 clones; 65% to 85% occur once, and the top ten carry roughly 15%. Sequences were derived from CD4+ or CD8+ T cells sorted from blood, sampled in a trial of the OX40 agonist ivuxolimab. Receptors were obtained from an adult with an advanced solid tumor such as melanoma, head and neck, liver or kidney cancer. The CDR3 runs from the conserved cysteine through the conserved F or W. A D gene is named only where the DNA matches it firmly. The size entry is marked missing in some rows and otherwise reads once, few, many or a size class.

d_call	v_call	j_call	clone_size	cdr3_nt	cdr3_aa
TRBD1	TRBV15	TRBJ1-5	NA	TGTGCCACCAGCAGAGATTATCCCGGGACAGGGATCGGCAATCAGCCCCAGCATTTT	CATSRDYPGTGIGNQPQHF
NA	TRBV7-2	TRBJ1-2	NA	TGTGCCAGCAGCTTAAAACGGATCGAGGACTATGGCTACACCTTC	CASSLKRIEDYGYTF
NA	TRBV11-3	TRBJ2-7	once	TGTGCCAGCAGCTTACAAGACCAGCAGTACTTC	CASSLQDQQYF
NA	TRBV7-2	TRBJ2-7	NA	TGTGCCAGCAGCTTAGAGGGGCCGCCGGCAACCTACGAGCAGTACTTC	CASSLEGPPATYEQYF
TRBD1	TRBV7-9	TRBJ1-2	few	TGTGCCAGCAGCCCAGGGACAGGGGGTCGTGGCTACACCTTC	CASSPGTGGRGYTF
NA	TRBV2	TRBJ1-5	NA	TGTGCCAGCAGAAGGGGGGGTAACAGCAATCAGCCCCAGCATTTT	CASRRGGNSNQPQHF
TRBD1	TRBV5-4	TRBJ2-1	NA	TGTGCCAGCAGCTCCCGACAGGGGCGCTACAATGAGCAGTTCTTC	CASSSRQGRYNEQFF
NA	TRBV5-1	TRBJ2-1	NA	TGCGCCAGCAGCTTAAGCCCAGGTGGGGTGAAACCCTACAATGAGCAGTTCTTC	CASSLSPGGVKPYNEQFF
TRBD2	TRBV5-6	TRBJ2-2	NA	TGTGCCAGCAGCTTGGGACTAGCGGGGTCCGGGGAGCTGTTTTTT	CASSLGLAGSGELFF
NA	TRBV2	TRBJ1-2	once	TGTGCCAGCGGGAGACAGGACCTGTGGGAAGGCTACACCTTC	CASGRQDLWEGYTF
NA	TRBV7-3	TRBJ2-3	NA	TGTGCCAGCAGCTTAAATTCGGCAGATACGCAGTATTTT	CASSLNSADTQYF
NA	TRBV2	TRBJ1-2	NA	TGTGCCAGCAGTCTTGTCACAGGGTCTGGCTACACCTTC	CASSLVTGSGYTF
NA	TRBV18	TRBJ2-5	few	TGTGCCAGCTCACCACTGAGGGGCCGTCTAGGGGAGACCCAGTACTTC	CASSPLRGRLGETQYF
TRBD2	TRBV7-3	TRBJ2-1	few	TGTGCCAGCAGCCCCGGGAGGGCCGGGGGAAATGAGCAGTTCTTC	CASSPGRAGGNEQFF
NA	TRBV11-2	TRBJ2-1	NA	TGTGCCAGCAGCTTAGCCTCGGGACACATAGGCGGCAATGAGCAGTTCTTC	CASSLASGHIGGNEQFF
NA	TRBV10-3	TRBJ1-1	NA	TGTGCCATCAGTGGGGGGCAGCTCACTGAAGCTTTCTTT	CAISGGQLTEAFF
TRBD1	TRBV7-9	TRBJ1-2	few	TGTGCCAGCAGCCACGGGACAGGAAACTATGGCTACACCTTC	CASSHGTGNYGYTF
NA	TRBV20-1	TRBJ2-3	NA	TGCAGTGCTAGAGATCTTTATACGCAGTATTTT	CSARDLYTQYF
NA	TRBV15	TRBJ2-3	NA	TGTGCCACCAGCAGACCGGGACGAACAACCACAGATACGCAGTATTTT	CATSRPGRTTTDTQYF
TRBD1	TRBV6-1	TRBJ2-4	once	TGTGCCAGCAGTGAATGGACAGGAAAAAACATTCAGTACTTC	CASSEWTGKNIQYF
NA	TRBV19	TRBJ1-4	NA	TGTGCCAGTAGTATCAGTGAAAAACTGTTTTTT	CASSISEKLFF
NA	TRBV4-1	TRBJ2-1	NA	TGCGCCAGCAGCCAAGGTATGGCGGAATGGGTTATCGATGAGCAGTTCTTC	CASSQGMAEWVIDEQFF
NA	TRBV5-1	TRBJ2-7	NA	TGCGCCAGCAGCTTGGCGGCGGGTAACTACGAGCAGTACTTC	CASSLAAGNYEQYF
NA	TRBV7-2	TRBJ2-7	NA	TGTGCCAGCAGCGCCGCTGGGGGCTACGAGCAGTACTTC	CASSAAGGYEQYF
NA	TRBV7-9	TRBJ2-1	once	TGTGCCAGCAGCGCACGAATAGCGGACAATGAGCAGTTCTTC	CASSARIADNEQFF
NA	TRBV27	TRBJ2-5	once	TGTGCCAGCAGTTTTAACCAAGAGACCCAGTACTTC	CASSFNQETQYF
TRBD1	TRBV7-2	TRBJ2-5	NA	TGTGCCAGCAGCTTAGCTCCGGACAGGGGAGAGACCCAGTACTTC	CASSLAPDRGETQYF
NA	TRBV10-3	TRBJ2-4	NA	TGTGCCATCGGAGAGGGGAGCAACAAAAACATTCAGTACTTC	CAIGEGSNKNIQYF
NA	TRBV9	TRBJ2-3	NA	TGTGCCAGCAGCCTGACCTCGGGGTTATTCGGGGGTAGCACAGATACGCAGTATTTT	CASSLTSGLFGGSTDTQYF
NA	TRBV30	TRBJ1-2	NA	TGTGCCTGGACTCCCCAGGGTTTCGACTATGGCTACACCTTC	CAWTPQGFDYGYTF
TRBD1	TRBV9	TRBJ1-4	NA	TGTGCCAGCAGCAGACAGGGGGCACAGGAAAAACTGTTTTTT	CASSRQGAQEKLFF
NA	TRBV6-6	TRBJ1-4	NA	TGTGCCAGCAGCTCGGGGCCAACTAATGAAAAACTGTTTTTT	CASSSGPTNEKLFF
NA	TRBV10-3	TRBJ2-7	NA	TGTGCCACAAGAGGCCCAACCTACGAGCAGTACTTC	CATRGPTYEQYF
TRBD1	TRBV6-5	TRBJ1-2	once	TGTGCCAGCAGACTAGGGACAGGGAGGGGCTACACCTTC	CASRLGTGRGYTF
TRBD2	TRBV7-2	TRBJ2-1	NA	TGTGCCAGCAGCCGGACTAGCGAGCAGTTCTTC	CASSRTSEQFF
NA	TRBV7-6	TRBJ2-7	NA	TGTGCCAGCAGCCTGGCGACACAATCCTACGAGCAGTACTTC	CASSLATQSYEQYF
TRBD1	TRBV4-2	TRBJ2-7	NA	TGTGCCAGCAGCCTAACCGCCGGGACAGGATCCTACGAGCAGTACTTC	CASSLTAGTGSYEQYF
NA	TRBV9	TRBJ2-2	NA	TGTGCCAGCAGCCCCCGCCATTCTAACACCGGGGAGCTGTTTTTT	CASSPRHSNTGELFF
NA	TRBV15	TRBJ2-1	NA	TGTGCCACCAGCAGAGATGGGACCGGGGGTCTTGAGCAGTTCTTC	CATSRDGTGGLEQFF
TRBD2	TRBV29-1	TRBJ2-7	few	TGCAGCGTGGGACTAGCGTCCAACGAGCAGTACTTC	CSVGLASNEQYF
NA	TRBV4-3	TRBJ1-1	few	TGCGCCAGCAGCCTCGGGCAGGGGACTACTGAAGCTTTCTTT	CASSLGQGTTEAFF
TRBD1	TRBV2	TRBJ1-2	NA	TGTGCCAGCAGTGGACAGGGACCTTTTGGCTACACCTTC	CASSGQGPFGYTF
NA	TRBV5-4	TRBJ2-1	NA	TGTGCCAGCAGCTTACGGGAGTCGAGGAATGAGCAGTTCTTC	CASSLRESRNEQFF
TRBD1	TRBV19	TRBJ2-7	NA	TGTGCCAGTAGTACAACCGGGACAGGGTTTGGCGAGCAGTACTTC	CASSTTGTGFGEQYF
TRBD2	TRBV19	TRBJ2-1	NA	TGTGCATCGGAGGGCCTAGCGGCGAGTTACAATGAGCAGTTCTTC	CASEGLAASYNEQFF
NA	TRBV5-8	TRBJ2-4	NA	TGTGCCAGCATCACCATAGCCAAAAACATTCAGTACTTC	CASITIAKNIQYF
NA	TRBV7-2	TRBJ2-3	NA	TGTGCCAGCAGCTCCTCTGCTCAATTCACAGATACGCAGTATTTT	CASSSSAQFTDTQYF
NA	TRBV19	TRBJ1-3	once	TGTGCCAGTAGTTCCGGCTCGGGAAACACCATATATTTT	CASSSGSGNTIYF
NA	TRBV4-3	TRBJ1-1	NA	TGCGCCAGCAGCCACCACATTACGAACACTGAAGCTTTCTTT	CASSHHITNTEAFF
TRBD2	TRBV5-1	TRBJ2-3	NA	TGCGCCAGCAGACGGGAGGAGGATACGCAGTATTTT	CASRREEDTQYF
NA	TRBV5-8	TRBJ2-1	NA	TGTGCCAGCAGCTTGGTTTTACAGGGAACTAGGAATGAGCAGTTCTTC	CASSLVLQGTRNEQFF